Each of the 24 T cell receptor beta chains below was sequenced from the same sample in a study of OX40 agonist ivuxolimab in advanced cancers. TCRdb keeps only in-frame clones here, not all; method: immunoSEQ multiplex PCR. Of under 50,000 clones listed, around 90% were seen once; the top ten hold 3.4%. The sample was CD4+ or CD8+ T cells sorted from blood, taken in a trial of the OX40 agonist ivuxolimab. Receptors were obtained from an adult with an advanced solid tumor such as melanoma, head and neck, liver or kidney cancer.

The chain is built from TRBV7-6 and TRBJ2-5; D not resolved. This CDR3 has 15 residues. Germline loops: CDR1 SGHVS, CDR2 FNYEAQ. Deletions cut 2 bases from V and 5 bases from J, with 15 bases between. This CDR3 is CASSLFPTGRETQYF. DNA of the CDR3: TGTGCCAGCAGCTTATTTCCCACCGGGCGGGAGACCCAGTACTTC.

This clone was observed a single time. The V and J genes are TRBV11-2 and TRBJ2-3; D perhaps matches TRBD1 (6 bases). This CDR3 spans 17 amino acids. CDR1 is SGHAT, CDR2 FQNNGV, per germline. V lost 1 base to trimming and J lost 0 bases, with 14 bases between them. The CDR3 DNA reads TGTGCCAGCAGCTTAGTTAGGGGGATAACTAGCACAGATACGCAGTATTTT. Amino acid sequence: CASSLVRGITSTDTQYF.

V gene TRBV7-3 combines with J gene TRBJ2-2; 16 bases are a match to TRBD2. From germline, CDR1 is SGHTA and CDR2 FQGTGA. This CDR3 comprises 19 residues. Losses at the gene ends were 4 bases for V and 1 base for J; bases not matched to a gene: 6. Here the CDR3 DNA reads TGTGCCAGCAGCTCGGGACTAGCGGGAGGGTTAGTGAACACCGGGGAGCTGTTTTTT. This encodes CASSSGLAGGLVNTGELFF.

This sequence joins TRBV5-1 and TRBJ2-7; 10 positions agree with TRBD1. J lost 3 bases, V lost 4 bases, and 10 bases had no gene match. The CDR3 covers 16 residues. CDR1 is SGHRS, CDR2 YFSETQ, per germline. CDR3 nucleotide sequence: TGCGCCAGCAGCGAAAGTACCGGGACAGGGGTCTACGAGCAGTACTTC. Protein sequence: CASSESTGTGVYEQYF.

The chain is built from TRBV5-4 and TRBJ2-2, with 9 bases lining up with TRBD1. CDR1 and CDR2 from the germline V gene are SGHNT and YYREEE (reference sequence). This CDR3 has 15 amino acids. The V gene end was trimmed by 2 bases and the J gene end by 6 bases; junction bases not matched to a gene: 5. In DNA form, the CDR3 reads TGTGCCAGCAGCTTTCGGACAGGGGTAGCCGGGGAGCTGTTTTTT. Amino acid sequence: CASSFRTGVAGELFF.

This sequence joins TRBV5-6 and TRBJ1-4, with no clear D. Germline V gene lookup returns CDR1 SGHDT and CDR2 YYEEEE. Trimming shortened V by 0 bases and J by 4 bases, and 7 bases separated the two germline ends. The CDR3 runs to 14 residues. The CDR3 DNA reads TGTGCCAGCAGCTTGGTTTCAGTTAATGAAAAACTGTTTTTT. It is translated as CASSLVSVNEKLFF.

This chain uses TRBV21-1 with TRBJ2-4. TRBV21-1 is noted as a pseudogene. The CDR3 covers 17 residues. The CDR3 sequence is CASSRSIGVGCSSIQYF. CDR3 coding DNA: TGTGCCAGCAGCAGATCCATTGGGGTGGGGTGTTCGAGCATTCAGTACTTC.

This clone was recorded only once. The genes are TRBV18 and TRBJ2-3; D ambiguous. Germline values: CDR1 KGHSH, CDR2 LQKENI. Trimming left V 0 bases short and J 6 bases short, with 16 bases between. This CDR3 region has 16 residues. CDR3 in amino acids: CASSPPAALLRDTQYF. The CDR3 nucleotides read TGTGCCAGCTCACCACCGGCAGCTCTCCTGAGGGATACGCAGTATTTT.

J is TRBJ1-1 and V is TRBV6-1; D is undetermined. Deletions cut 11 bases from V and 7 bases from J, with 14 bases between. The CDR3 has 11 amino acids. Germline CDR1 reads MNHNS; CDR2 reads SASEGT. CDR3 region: CALEVGVEAFF. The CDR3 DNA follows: TGTGCCCTAGAGGTTGGGGTTGAAGCTTTCTTT.

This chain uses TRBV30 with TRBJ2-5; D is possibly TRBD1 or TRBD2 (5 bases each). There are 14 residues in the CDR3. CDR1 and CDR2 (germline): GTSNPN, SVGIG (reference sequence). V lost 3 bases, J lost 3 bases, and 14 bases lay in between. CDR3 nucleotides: TGTGCCTGGAGCCCGGGACCCGGGGAAGAGACCCAGTACTTC. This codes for CAWSPGPGEETQYF.

Written as DNA, the CDR3 is TGCGCCAGCAGCTTTGACAGGGCGGTAGATACGCAGTATTTT. Translation: CASSFDRAVDTQYF. The V gene is TRBV5-1, the J gene TRBJ2-3; 7 positions match TRBD1. This CDR3 has 14 amino acids. Germline V gene data show CDR1 as SGHRS and CDR2 as YFSETQ. The ends lost 2 bases at V and 5 bases at J; junction bases unmatched: 5.

In DNA, the CDR3 is TGTGCCAGCAGCGTACAAGGGCTTCCTAATGAAAAACTGTTTTTT. This encodes CASSVQGLPNEKLFF. The J gene is TRBJ1-4, the V gene TRBV9; D call uncertain. Germline V gene sequence: CDR1 SGDLS, CDR2 YYNGEE. The CDR3 covers 15 residues. With 1 base removed from V and 3 bases from J, the gap between germline ends came to 10 bases.

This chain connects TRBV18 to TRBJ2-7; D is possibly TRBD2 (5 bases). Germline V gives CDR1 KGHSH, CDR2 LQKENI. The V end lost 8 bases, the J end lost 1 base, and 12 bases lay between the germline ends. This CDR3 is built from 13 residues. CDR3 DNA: TGTGCCAGCACCGAGGGCATATCCTACGAGCAGTACTTC. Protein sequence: CASTEGISYEQYF.

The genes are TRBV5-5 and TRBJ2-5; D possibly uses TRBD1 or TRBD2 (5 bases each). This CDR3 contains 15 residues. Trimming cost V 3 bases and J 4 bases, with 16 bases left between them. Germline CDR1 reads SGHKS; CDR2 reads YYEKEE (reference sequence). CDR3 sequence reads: CASSSTGTRGETQYF. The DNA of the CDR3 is TGTGCCAGCAGCTCCACCGGGACCCGAGGAGAGACCCAGTACTTC.

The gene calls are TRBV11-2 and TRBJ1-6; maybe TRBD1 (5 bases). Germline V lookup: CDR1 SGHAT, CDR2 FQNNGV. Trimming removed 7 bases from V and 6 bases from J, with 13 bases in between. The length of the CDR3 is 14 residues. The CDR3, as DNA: TGTGCCAGCAACCCAGACAGAGTTAATTCACCCCTCCACTTT. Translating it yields CASNPDRVNSPLHF.

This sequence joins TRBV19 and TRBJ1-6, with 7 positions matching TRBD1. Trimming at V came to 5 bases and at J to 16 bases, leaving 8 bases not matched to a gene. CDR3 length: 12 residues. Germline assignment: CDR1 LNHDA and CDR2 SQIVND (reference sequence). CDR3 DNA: TGTGCCAGTAGTTCCATCGGACAGGAGCTCCACTTT. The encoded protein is CASSSIGQELHF.

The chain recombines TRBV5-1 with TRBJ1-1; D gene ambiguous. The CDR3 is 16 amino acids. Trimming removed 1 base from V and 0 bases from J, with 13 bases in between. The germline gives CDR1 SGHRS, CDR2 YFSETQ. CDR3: CASSLHAGGVNTEAFF. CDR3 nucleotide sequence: TGCGCCAGCAGCTTGCATGCCGGAGGCGTGAACACTGAAGCTTTCTTT. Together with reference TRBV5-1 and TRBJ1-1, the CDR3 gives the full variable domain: KAGVTQTPRYLIKTRGQQVTLSCSPISGHRSVSWYQQTPGQGLQFLFEYFSETQRNKGNFPGRFSGRQFSNSRSEMNVSTLELGDSALYLCASSLHAGGVNTEAFFGQGTRLTVV.

CDR3 sequence (DNA): TGTGCCAGCAGTCACGACCCCCTCAGGGCCGGGGAGCTGTTTTTT. Translation: CASSHDPLRAGELFF. The chain links TRBV28 to TRBJ2-2; a weak D match, TRBD1 (5 bases). V dropped 5 bases and J dropped 6 bases, with 16 bases sitting between them. The germline V gene encodes CDR1 MDHEN and CDR2 SYDVKM. There are 15 residues in the CDR3.

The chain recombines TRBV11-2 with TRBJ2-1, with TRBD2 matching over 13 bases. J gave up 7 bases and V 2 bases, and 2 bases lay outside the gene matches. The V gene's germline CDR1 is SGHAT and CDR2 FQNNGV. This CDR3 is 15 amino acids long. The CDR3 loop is CASSLTSGGGNEQFF. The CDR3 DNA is TGTGCCAGCAGCTTAACTAGCGGGGGGGGAAATGAGCAGTTCTTC. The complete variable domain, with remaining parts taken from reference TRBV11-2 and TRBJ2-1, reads EAGVAQSPRYKIIEKRQSVAFWCNPISGHATLYWYQQILGQGPKLLIQFQNNGVVDDSQLPKDRFSAERLKGVDSTLKIQPAKLEDSAVYLCASSLTSGGGNEQFFGPGTRLTVL.

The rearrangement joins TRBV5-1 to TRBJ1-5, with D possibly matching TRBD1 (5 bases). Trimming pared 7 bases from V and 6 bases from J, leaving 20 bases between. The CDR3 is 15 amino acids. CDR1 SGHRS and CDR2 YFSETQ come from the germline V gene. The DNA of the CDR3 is TGCGCCAGCGCCCCCAAGGACACTAGCGTTCAGCCCCAGCATTTT. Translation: CASAPKDTSVQPQHF. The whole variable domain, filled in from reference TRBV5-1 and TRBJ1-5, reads KAGVTQTPRYLIKTRGQQVTLSCSPISGHRSVSWYQQTPGQGLQFLFEYFSETQRNKGNFPGRFSGRQFSNSRSEMNVSTLELGDSALYLCASAPKDTSVQPQHFGDGTRLSIL.

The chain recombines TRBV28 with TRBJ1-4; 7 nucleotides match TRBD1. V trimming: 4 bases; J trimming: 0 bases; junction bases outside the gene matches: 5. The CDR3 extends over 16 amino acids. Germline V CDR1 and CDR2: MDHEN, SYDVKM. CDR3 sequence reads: CASSSPDRATNEKLFF. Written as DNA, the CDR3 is TGTGCCAGCAGTTCCCCAGACAGGGCAACTAATGAAAAACTGTTTTTT.

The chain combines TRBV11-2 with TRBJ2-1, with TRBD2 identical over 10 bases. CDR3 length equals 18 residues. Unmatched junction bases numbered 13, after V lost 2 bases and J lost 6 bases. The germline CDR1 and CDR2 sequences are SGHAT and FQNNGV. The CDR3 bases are TGTGCCAGCAGCTTATCGTCGCCTAGCGGGAGTTCTGGCAATGAGCAGTTCTTC. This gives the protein CASSLSSPSGSSGNEQFF. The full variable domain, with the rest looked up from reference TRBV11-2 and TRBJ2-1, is EAGVAQSPRYKIIEKRQSVAFWCNPISGHATLYWYQQILGQGPKLLIQFQNNGVVDDSQLPKDRFSAERLKGVDSTLKIQPAKLEDSAVYLCASSLSSPSGSSGNEQFFGPGTRLTVL.

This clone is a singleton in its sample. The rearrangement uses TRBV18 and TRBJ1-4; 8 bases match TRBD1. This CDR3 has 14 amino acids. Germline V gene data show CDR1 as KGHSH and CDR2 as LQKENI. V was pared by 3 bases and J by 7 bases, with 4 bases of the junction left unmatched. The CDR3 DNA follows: TGTGCCAGCTCACCCCGGGACAGGAGTGAAAAACTGTTTTTT. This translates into CASSPRDRSEKLFF.

The chain's CDR3 is CASNRPVGDQQFF. CDR3 in DNA: TGTGCCAGCAACCGGCCCGTGGGGGATCAGCAGTTCTTC. The genes are TRBV6-1 and TRBJ2-1; D may correspond to TRBD1 or TRBD2 (5 bases each). From germline, CDR1 is MNHNS and CDR2 SASEGT. CDR3 length equals 13 residues. Trimming cost V 7 bases and J 11 bases, with 18 bases left between them.